The following is a T cell receptor (beta chain) sequence with its context. The data belong to a study of blood T cell repertoires in COVID-19. Turning to the study itself: Both acute and convalescent COVID-19 samples were obtained from the United States, Italy and Spain. T cells, B-cell-depleted T cells, or PBMCs supplied cDNA or gDNA.

Original processing notes: Estimation of nucleated cell counts was performed using reference gene primer amplification. Using immunoSEQ multiplex PCR, the repertoire was profiled, and TCRdb retains in-frame clones only, with some absent. V and J calls and clone size follow that table, whereas D and trimming were derived from the DNA. Here the sample spans under 250,000 clones, over 70% being singletons. The CDR3 length is 19 residues. With 4 bases clipped from V and 4 bases from J, the junction kept 16 bases outside the gene matches. Germline V CDR1 and CDR2: MNHNS, SASEGT. This TCR came from a man aged 35 to 55 with active or convalescent COVID-19. Source material: peripheral blood. This sequence joins TRBV6-1 and TRBJ1-2; 12 bases fit TRBD1. The CDR3 sequence is CASSGAPGQGASNPYGYTF. The CDR3 region has the DNA TGTGCCAGCAGTGGCGCACCGGGACAGGGGGCCTCGAACCCCTATGGCTACACCTTC.